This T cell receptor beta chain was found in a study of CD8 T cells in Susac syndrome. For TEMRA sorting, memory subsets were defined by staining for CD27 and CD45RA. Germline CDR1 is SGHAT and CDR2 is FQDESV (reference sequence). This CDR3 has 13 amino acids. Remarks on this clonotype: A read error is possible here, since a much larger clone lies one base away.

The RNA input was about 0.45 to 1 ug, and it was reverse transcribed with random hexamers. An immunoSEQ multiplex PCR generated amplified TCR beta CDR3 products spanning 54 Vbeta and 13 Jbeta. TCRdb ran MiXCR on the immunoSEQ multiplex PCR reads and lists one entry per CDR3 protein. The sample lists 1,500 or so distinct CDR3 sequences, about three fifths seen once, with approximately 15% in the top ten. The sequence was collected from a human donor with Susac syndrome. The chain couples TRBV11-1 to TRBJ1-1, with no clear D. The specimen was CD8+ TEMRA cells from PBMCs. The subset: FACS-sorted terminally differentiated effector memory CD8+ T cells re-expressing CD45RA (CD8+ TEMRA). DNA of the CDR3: TGTGCCGGCAGCCCGATGGTGAACACTGAAGCTTTCTTT. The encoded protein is CAGSPMVNTEAFF. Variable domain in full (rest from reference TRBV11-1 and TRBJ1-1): EAEVAQSPRYKITEKSQAVAFWCDPISGHATLYWYRQILGQGPELLVQFQDESVVDDSQLPKDRFSAERLKGVDSTLKIQPAELGDSAMYLCAGSPMVNTEAFFGQGTRLTVV.